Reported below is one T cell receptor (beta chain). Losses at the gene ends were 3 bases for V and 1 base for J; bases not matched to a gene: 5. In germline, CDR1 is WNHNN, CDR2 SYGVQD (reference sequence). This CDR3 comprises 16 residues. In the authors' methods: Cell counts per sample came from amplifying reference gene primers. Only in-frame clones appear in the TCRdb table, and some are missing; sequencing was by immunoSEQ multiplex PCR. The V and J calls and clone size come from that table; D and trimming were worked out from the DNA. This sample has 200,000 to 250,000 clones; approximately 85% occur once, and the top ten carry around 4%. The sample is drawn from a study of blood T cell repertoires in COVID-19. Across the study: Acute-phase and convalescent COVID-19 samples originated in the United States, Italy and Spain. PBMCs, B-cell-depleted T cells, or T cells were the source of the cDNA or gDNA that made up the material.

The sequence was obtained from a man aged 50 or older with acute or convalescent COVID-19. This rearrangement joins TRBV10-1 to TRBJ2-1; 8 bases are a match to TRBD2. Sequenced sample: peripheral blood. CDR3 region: CASSDQLAESYNEQFF. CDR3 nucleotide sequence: TGCGCCAGCAGTGACCAACTAGCGGAGTCCTACAATGAGCAGTTCTTC.